These T cell receptor beta chains were read from a single sample in a study of T cells in tuberculosis. The repertoire was sequenced with immunoSEQ multiplex PCR; TCRdb's copy has only in-frame clones and lacks some. The sample includes 29,000 or so clones, just over 90% seen only once; the top ten take approximately 6.8%. The sample here was PBMCs, taken at tuberculosis diagnosis. Receptor source: an adult with tuberculosis. CDR3s include the opening cysteine and the closing phenylalanine or tryptophan.

v_gene | CDR3aa
TRBV7-2 | CASSIRDRVDQPQHF
TRBV18 | CASSSGLAGGRFSNIQYF
TRBV28 | CASMGRGKRDTGELFF
TRBV6-5 | CASSYGVALGGETQYF
TRBV14 | CASSQWLAGINEQFF
TRBV2 | CASSETGSGNTIYF
TRBV5-4 | CASSLAPGTGSEKLFF
TRBV10-2 | CASSEWSAGDHEKLFF
TRBV7-9 | CASSFFGLADNEQFF
TRBV2 | CASSEAWGRQGDHNEQFF
TRBV2 | CASSELQAADTVLYGYTF
TRBV15 | CATAGLSGATSTDTQYF
TRBV4-3 | CASSLEGTVRTEAFF
TRBV29-1 | CSGLTDTGELFF
TRBV5-3 | CARSPVLGEGNQPQHF
TRBV25-1 | CASTLTGSMNTEAFF
TRBV11-3 | CASSLGAGGLTDTQYF
TRBV5-1 | CASSLVGSNSYNEQFF
TRBV9 | CASSVDGSGRGETQYF
TRBV2 | CASIAVTYEQYF
TRBV6-5 | CASSYRGQETQYF
TRBV2 | CASRGITGAGHQPQHF
TRBV29-1 | CSVVLGQNYEQYF
TRBV7-9 | CASSVTGGDADTQYF
TRBV5-1 | CASSLDRGGTDTQYF
TRBV30 | CAWSVQGNTEAFF
TRBV5-1 | CASRSSADTRSSYNEQFF
TRBV10-2 | CASINEDWSSYEQYF
TRBV5-1 | CASSWDRTLGGYTF
TRBV18 | CASSLMEGPEAFF
TRBV5-6 | CASSFLQGTEAFF
TRBV7-2 | CASSLQRETNYGYTF
TRBV2 | CASSYPGTSTDTQYF
TRBV28 | CASSSPQEGRNTEAFF
TRBV4-1 | CASSQGSLAGGGAYEQYF
TRBV2 | CASQPRVLASYEQYF
TRBV7-2 | CAGRGPMNTEAFF
TRBV19 | CASSSDSYEQYF
TRBV7-2 | CASSPSGGARYEQYF
TRBV5-8 | CASGRTGVYNEQFF
TRBV4-1 | CASSQGPTGTGNTIYF
TRBV4-1 | CASSQGRGVNTGELFF
TRBV7-8 | CASSPWGTGSDEQYF
TRBV6-5 | CASSPGQGHTIYF
TRBV6-4 | CASGRVFATDTQYF
TRBV7-9 | CASSLSMNTEAFF
TRBV2 | CASSGYLTGRDTEAFF
TRBV9 | CASRPGGSGNTIYF
TRBV28 | CASSPGVNTEAFF
TRBV11-2 | CASSLGGINEQFF
TRBV19 | CASSQRNYYEQYF
TRBV13 | CASSLNRDNEQFF
TRBV11-2 | CASSPTGGATDTQYF
TRBV2 | CASSEALARGYEQYF
TRBV6-5 | CASSSSYSVTGELFF
TRBV2 | CASNEGWAQPQHF
TRBV19 | CASSIQGTGRNPYEQYF
TRBV5-1 | CASSPTGPTTDTQYF
TRBV19 | CASSTQTVSGYGYTF